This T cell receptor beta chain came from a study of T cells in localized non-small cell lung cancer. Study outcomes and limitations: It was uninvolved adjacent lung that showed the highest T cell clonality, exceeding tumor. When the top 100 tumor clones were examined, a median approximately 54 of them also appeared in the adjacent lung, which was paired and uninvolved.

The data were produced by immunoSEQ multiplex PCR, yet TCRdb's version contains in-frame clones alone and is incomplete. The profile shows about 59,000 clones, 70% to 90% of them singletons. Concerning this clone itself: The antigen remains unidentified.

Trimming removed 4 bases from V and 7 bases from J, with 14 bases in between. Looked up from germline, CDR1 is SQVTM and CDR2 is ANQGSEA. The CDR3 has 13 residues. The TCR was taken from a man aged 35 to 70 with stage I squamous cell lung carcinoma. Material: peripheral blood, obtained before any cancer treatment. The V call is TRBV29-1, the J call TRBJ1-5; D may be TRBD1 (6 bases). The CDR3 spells CSVVDRQDQPQHF. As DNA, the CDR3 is TGCAGCGTTGTCGACAGGCAAGACCAGCCCCAGCATTTT.